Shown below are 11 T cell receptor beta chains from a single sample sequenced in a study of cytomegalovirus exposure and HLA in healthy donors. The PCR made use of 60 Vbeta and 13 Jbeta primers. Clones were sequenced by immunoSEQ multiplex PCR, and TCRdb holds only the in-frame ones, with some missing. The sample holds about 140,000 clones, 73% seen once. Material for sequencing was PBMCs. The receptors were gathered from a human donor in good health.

The CDR3 DNA is TGTGCCAGCAGCTTGGCAGGGAGGTATGGCTACACCTTC. Protein product: CASSLAGRYGYTF. This chain links TRBV5-4 with TRBJ1-2; tentatively, D is TRBD1 (5 bases). The germline V and J ends were trimmed by 0 bases and 5 bases, with 8 bases remaining between them. Germline V CDR1 and CDR2: SGHNT, YYREEE (reference sequence). CDR3 length: 13 amino acids.

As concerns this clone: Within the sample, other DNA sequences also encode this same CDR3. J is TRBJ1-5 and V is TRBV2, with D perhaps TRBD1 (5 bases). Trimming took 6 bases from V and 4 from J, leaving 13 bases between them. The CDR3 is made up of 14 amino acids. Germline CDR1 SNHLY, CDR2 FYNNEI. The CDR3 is CASRRTGGNQPQHF. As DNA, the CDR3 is TGTGCCAGCAGGAGGACGGGGGGGAATCAGCCCCAGCATTTT.

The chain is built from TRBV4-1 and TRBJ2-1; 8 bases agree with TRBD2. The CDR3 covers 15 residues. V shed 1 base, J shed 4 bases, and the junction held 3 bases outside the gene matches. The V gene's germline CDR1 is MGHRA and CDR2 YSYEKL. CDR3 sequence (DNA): TGCGCCAGCAGCCAAGGTGCGGGAGGTTACAATGAGCAGTTCTTC. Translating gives CASSQGAGGYNEQFF.

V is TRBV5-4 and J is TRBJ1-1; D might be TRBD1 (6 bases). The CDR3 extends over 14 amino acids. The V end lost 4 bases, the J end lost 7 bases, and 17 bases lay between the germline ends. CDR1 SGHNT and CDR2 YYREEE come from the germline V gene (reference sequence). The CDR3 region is CASSGRDTLCEAFF. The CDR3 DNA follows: TGTGCCAGCAGCGGCAGGGACACCCTTTGTGAAGCTTTCTTT.

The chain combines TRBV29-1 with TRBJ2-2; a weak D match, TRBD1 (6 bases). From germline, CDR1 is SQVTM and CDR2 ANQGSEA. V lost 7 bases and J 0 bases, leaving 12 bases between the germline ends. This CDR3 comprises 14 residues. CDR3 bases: TGCAGCGCCCAGGGGCCCTCGAACACCGGGGAGCTGTTTTTT. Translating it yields CSAQGPSNTGELFF.

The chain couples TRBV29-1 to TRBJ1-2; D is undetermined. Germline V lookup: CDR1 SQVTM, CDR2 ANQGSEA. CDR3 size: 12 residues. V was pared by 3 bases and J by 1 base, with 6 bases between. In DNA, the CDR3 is TGCAGCGTTGAGACATTTAACTATGGCTACACCTTC. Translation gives CSVETFNYGYTF.

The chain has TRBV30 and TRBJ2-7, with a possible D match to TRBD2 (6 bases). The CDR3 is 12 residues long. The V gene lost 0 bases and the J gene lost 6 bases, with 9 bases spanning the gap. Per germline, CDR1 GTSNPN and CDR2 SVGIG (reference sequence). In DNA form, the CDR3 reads TGTGCCTGGAGTGTTTACGGGGGCGAGCAGTACTTC. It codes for CAWSVYGGEQYF.

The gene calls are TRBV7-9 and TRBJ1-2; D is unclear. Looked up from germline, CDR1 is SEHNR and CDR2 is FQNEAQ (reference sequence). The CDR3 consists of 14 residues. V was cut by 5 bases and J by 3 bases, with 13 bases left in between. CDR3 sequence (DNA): TGTGCCAGCAGCCGCACGGCGGAAGACTATGGCTACACCTTC. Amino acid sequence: CASSRTAEDYGYTF.

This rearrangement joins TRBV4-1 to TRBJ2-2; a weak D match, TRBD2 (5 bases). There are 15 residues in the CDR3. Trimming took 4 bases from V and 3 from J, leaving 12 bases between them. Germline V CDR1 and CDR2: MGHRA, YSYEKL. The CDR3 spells CASSRTGSYTGELFF. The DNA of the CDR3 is TGCGCCAGCAGCCGGACTGGCAGTTACACCGGGGAGCTGTTTTTT.

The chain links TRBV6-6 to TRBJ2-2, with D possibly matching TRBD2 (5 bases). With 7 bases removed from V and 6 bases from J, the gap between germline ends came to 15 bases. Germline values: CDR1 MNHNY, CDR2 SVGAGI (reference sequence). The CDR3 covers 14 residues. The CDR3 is CASIGLTTAGELFF. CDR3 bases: TGTGCCAGCATAGGACTCACGACGGCCGGGGAGCTGTTTTTT.

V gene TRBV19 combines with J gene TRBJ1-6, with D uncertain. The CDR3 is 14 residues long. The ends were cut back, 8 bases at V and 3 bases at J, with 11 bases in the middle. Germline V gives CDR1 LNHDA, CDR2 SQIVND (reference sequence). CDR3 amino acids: CASGEDGYNSPLHF. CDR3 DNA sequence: TGTGCCAGTGGTGAGGATGGCTATAATTCACCCCTCCACTTT. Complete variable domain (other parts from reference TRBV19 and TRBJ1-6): DGGITQSPKYLFRKEGQNVTLSCEQNLNHDAMYWYRQDPGQGLRLIYYSQIVNDFQKGDIAEGYSVSREKKESFPLTVTSAQKNPTAFYLCASGEDGYNSPLHFGNGTRLTVT.